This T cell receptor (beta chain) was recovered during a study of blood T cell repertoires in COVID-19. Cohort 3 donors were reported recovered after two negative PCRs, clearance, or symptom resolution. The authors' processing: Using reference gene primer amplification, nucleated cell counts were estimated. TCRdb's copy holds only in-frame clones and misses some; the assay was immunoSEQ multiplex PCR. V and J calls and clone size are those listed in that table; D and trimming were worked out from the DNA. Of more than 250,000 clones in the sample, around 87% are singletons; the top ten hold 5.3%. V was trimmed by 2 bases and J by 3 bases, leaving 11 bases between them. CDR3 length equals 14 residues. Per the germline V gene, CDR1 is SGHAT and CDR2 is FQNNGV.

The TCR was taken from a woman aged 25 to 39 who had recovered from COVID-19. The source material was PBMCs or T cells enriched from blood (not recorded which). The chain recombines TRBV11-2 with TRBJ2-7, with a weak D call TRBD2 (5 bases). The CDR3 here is CASSLTPGGYEQYF. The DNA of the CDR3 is TGTGCCAGCAGCTTAACTCCAGGAGGCTACGAGCAGTACTTC.